This TCR beta chain was documented in a study of T cell responses to AZD1222 COVID-19 vaccine. General study points: Possibly, clonal diversity was underestimated; donors were largely white British and included more females.

Sequenced by immunoSEQ multiplex PCR; TCRdb stores in-frame clones only, minus some. The repertoire holds about 140,000 clones, about 90% seen once, with over 1.5% in the top ten. Notes on this clone: Its specificity is not known.

The CDR3 is 14 amino acids. Germline loops: CDR1 MNHEY, CDR2 SVGAGI. V was pared by 6 bases and J by 5 bases, with 7 bases of the junction left unmatched. The rearrangement links TRBV6-5 to TRBJ1-5, with 7 bases that match TRBD1. Sequenced material: peripheral blood, taken on day 0 of AZD1222 vaccination. This TCR came from an adult in good health. CDR3 residues: CASSSGTVDQPQHF. The CDR3 nucleotides read TGTGCCAGCAGCTCCGGGACAGTGGATCAGCCCCAGCATTTT.